This TCR beta chain was recovered during a study of cytomegalovirus exposure and HLA in healthy donors. Study overall: Drawn from HLA-typed donors, tens of millions of unique TCRs were held in an early data release. The Caucasian-associated ancestry cluster held 80% to 90% of 300 to 450 genotyped donors. Findings and caveats of the study: Available immune exposure information was restricted to CMV serostatus only. There were three CMV-associated chains whose specificity for CMV antigens was confirmed in vitro.

This clone has a single count. Antigen unknown. The PCR contained 60 Vbeta and 13 Jbeta primers. Profiled with immunoSEQ multiplex PCR; TCRdb holds only in-frame clones, not every one. The repertoire holds 100,000 to 150,000 clones, approximately 82% seen once, with approximately 3% in the top ten. The CDR3 is made up of 14 amino acids. V was pared by 6 bases and J by 10 bases, with 17 bases between. The germline V gene encodes CDR1 SGDLS and CDR2 YYNGEE. Sequenced sample: PBMCs. The J gene is TRBJ1-6, the V gene TRBV9; the D gene is possibly TRBD1 (5 bases). The receptor comes from a boy aged 2 to 9 in good health and CMV-seronegative. Here the CDR3 reads CASTPGEGNSPLHF. In DNA form, the CDR3 reads TGTGCCAGCACTCCGGGGGAGGGGAACTCACCCCTCCACTTT.